This entry concerns a single TCR beta chain. Antigen unknown. This sample is part of a study of shared clonotypes between healthy human individuals. Study-level results: Only blood samples were collected, and tissue repertoires likely differ.

Produced via immunoSEQ multiplex PCR; TCRdb's table is partial and in-frame only. The profile covers about 120,000 clones, with over 65% appearing a single time and 24% taken by the ten largest. Every donor was a Caucasian adult from Nashville, Tennessee. The CDR3 runs 15 residues. The V segment lost 2 bases and the J segment 9 bases; nucleotides outside the gene matches: 7. The germline V gene encodes CDR1 SEHNR and CDR2 FQNEAQ (reference sequence). The sample consisted of memory CD8+ T cells sorted from blood. Subset indicated: CD45RO+ cells pooled with CCR7-negative TemRA cells. The sequence was obtained from a woman aged 30 to 39 in good health. The gene calls are TRBV7-9 and TRBJ2-1, with 10 bases matching TRBD2. The CDR3 sequence: CASSLSGRAQVEQFF. CDR3 in DNA: TGTGCCAGCAGCTTAAGCGGGAGGGCCCAGGTTGAGCAGTTCTTC.